This TCR beta chain was obtained from a study of human T cells and chemical hapten exposure. Time point of the sample: healthy volunteer bleed at 2 weeks. Unfractionated whole blood served as the source for total RNA extraction. Germline V gene data show CDR1 as KGHDR and CDR2 as SFDVKD. This CDR3 comprises 16 residues. The V end lost 3 bases, the J end lost 0 bases, and 14 bases lay between the germline ends. In this sample, this clonotype turned up a few times. Original processing notes: Counts of TCRs in each sample centred on a median of approximately 100,000 and extended from around 24,000 to 710,000. TCRdb re-called the RACE reads with MiXCR, one entry per CDR3 protein. TCRdb assigned the V and J calls; the authors' analysis was not used. The repertoire includes around 31,000 distinct CDR3 sequences, approximately 7.4% of them detected once, and approximately 10% sits in the top ten.

The specimen was whole blood. The chain recombines TRBV24-1 with TRBJ2-7, with D unresolved. This sequence was found in a human donor in good health. Some clones in this sample may be carry-over from other donors' samples. In DNA form, the CDR3 reads TGTGCCACCAGTGATCCTGAAGGAACAGCCTCCTACGAGCAGTACTTC. Protein: CATSDPEGTASYEQYF.